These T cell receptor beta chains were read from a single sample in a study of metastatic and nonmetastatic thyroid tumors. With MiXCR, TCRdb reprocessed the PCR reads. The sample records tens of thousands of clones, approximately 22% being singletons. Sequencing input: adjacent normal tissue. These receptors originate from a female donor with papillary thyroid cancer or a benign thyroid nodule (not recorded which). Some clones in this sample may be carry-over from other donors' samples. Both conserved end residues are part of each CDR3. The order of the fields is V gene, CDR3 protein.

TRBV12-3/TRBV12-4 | CASSPGVGSHYGYTF
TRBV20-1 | CSPRTGQSYEQYF
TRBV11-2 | CASSLDGGSTDTQYF
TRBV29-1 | CSVSGQGSLNTEAFF
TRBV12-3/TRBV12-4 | CASSLALTGYTQYF
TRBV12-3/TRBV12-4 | CASGLAGGKQFF
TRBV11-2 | CASSLPTGRQSYGYTF
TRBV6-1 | CASSSVSSSYNEQFF
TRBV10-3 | CAISRQRNEQFF
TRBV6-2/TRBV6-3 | CASSLSAGEQFF
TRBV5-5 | CASSLVTGLQGQRTYEQYF
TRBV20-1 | CSARDTTTGGRDQPQHF
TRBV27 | CASKPAGSSARYYEQYF
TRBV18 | CASSPYRGTAKTNEKLFF
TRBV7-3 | CASSLDVVSEAFF
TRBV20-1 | CSARTAGQGVNYGYTF
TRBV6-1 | CASSSTLYGTEAFF
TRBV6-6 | CASCYSSGGLINQPQHF
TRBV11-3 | CASSLDNAGILHF
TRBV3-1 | CASSPLTGLEAEAFF
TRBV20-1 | CSVKGGAGTEAFF
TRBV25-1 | CASSELGEDTEAFF
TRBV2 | CASSDRTGHNQPQHF